This TCR beta chain appears in the sequencing data of a study of response to subunit inactivated influenza vaccine. General observations from the study: The authors suggested that few new T cells are recruited per seasonal influenza vaccination.

This clonotype was found a few times. Its antigen remains unknown. Via MiXCR, TCRdb re-called the RT-PCR reads, giving one row per CDR3 protein. Here the sample spans more than 700,000 distinct CDR3 sequences, around 20% being singletons. With 3 bases removed from V and 10 bases from J, the gap between germline ends came to 15 bases. This CDR3 comprises 13 residues. The chain combines TRBV12-3 or TRBV12-4 with TRBJ1-1; D unclear. The origin of this receptor is a man in his forties or fifties who received an inactivated influenza vaccine. The material sequenced was PBMCs from blood, taken around 5 days after vaccination. Written as DNA, the CDR3 is TGTGCCAGCAGTTTTCGGGCCCCCCTCGTAGCTTTCTTT. As protein: CASSFRAPLVAFF.